This TCR beta chain was sequenced for a study of metastatic and nonmetastatic thyroid tumors. Study summary: A comparison of repertoires was made across blood and tumor or nodule tissue from malignant and benign thyroid patients.

The CDR3 length is 14 residues. Germline CDR1 is DFQATT and CDR2 is SNEGSKA (reference sequence). Trimming removed 3 bases at V and 2 bases at J, with 11 bases between. Thyroid surgery was performed in patients who had received no treatment beforehand. TCRdb re-clonotyped the PCR reads through MiXCR. This repertoire shows more than 20,000 clones, over 9.5% found once; its top ten account for around 22%. The rearrangement joins TRBV20-1 to TRBJ1-5; no firm D call. Sequencing was done on a sample of blood. This TCR came from a female donor with papillary thyroid cancer or a benign thyroid nodule (not recorded which). Some clones in this sample may be carry-over from other donors' samples. The CDR3 reads CSASWAACNQPQHF. CDR3 in DNA: TGCAGTGCTAGTTGGGCAGCGTGCAATCAGCCCCAGCATTTT.